The entry below describes one TCR beta chain. The antigen is undetermined. Using a J-beta primer mix together with a sample-barcoded 5' primer, a second PCR was run for about 7 to 12 cycles. TCRdb itself ran the 5' RACE reads through MiXCR, one entry per CDR3 protein. The table lists 750,000 to 950,000 distinct CDR3 sequences, about 48% of them singletons. CDR1 and CDR2 from the germline V gene are KGHDR and SFDVKD. V shed 4 bases, J shed 2 bases, and the junction held 4 bases outside the gene matches. The CDR3 has 15 amino acids. The data stem from a study of blood T cells in healthy people across ages. Points from the study as a whole: Higher diversity, along with more naive CD4+ cells, distinguished long-lived donors from aged donors.

The source of this sequence is a man at least 80 years old in good health. Sequenced sample: blood. The chain links TRBV24-1 to TRBJ2-5, with 9 bases fitting TRBD1. This chain's CDR3 is CATSDRDREQETQYF. Written as DNA, the CDR3 is TGTGCCACCAGTGACCGGGACAGGGAGCAAGAGACCCAGTACTTC.